The rows below give T cell receptor beta chains drawn from one sample of a study of graft-versus-host responses after intestinal transplantation. Produced via immunoSEQ multiplex PCR; TCRdb's table is partial and in-frame only. Among 8,500 to 11,000 clones listed, approximately 30% were seen once. Specimen: alloreactive CD4+ T cells from a mixed lymphocyte reaction culture, collected before transplantation. Receptor source: a human patient who was an organ donor for intestinal transplantation. Both conserved end residues are part of each CDR3. Each record gives: V gene, clone size, CDR3 protein. Only some rows state a clone size, as once, few, many or a class for expanded clones.

v_call: TRBV11-3
clone_size: .
cdr3_aa: CASSPQVFSGGYTF

v_call: TRBV7-9
clone_size: .
cdr3_aa: CASSSGQYEKLFF

v_call: TRBV4-2
clone_size: few
cdr3_aa: CASSQDGTDPYEQYF

v_call: TRBV6-5
clone_size: few
cdr3_aa: CASKKEGGRQETQYF

v_call: TRBV2
clone_size: .
cdr3_aa: CASILGGGVTEAFF

v_call: TRBV6-4
clone_size: .
cdr3_aa: CASSDLRPADYTEGHLSPLHF

v_call: TRBV6-1
clone_size: few
cdr3_aa: CASIRSYNEQFF

v_call: TRBV5-1
clone_size: .
cdr3_aa: CASSPFWGEDGYTF

v_call: TRBV6-1
clone_size: .
cdr3_aa: CASSLQGRGYTF

v_call: TRBV19
clone_size: .
cdr3_aa: CASSDYQVLATDTQYF

v_call: TRBV28
clone_size: medium-sized
cdr3_aa: CASTTSGGKLFF

v_call: TRBV15
clone_size: few
cdr3_aa: CATSRAGGINSPLHF

v_call: TRBV5-3
clone_size: few
cdr3_aa: CARSLRSNSGNTIYF

v_call: TRBV10-3
clone_size: few
cdr3_aa: CAIRGGLAGDGTQYF

v_call: TRBV6-1
clone_size: medium-sized
cdr3_aa: CASSALTTGNNSPLHF

v_call: TRBV28
clone_size: medium-sized
cdr3_aa: CAASGSSSYEQYF

v_call: TRBV19
clone_size: medium-sized
cdr3_aa: CASSPQGTDTQYF